The 28 T cell receptor beta chains listed next were all sequenced from one sample in a study of shared clonotypes between healthy human individuals. Produced via immunoSEQ multiplex PCR; TCRdb's table is partial and in-frame only. Among around 1,100,000 clones listed, approximately 77% were seen once. Sequences were obtained from memory CD4+ T cells from PBMCs. Described subset: CD45RA-negative fraction. These receptor sequences come from a man aged 18 to 30 in good health. Some clones in this sample may be carry-over from other donors' samples.

This chain links TRBV9 with TRBJ2-3, with 8 bases fitting TRBD2. Per germline, CDR1 SGDLS and CDR2 YYNGEE. V shed 4 bases and J 4 bases; nucleotides not matched to a gene: 8. The CDR3 consists of 15 residues. The CDR3 protein is CASSPQAGVADTQYF. CDR3 nucleotide sequence: TGTGCCAGCAGCCCCCAAGCGGGAGTAGCAGATACGCAGTATTTT.

The V and J genes are TRBV15 and TRBJ2-3; D remains ambiguous. V was shortened by 0 bases and J by 1 base, with 8 bases between the two germline ends. The CDR3 is made up of 15 amino acids. The germline gives CDR1 LNHNV, CDR2 YYDKDF (reference sequence). The CDR3 DNA reads as TGTGCCACCAGCAGAGATAGGCAGGGCACAGATACGCAGTATTTT. As protein: CATSRDRQGTDTQYF. Drawing the rest from reference TRBV15 and TRBJ2-3, the complete variable domain is DAMVIQNPRYQVTQFGKPVTLSCSQTLNHNVMYWYQQKSSQAPKLLFHYYDKDFNNEADTPDNFQSRRPNTSFCFLDIRSPGLGDTAMYLCATSRDRQGTDTQYFGPGTRLTVL.

V usage is TRBV18 and J usage is TRBJ2-3; no reliable D call. In germline, CDR1 is KGHSH, CDR2 LQKENI. Trimming took 3 bases from V and 4 from J, leaving 8 bases between them. The CDR3 is 13 amino acids. This CDR3 is CASSPGPADTQYF. The CDR3 coding sequence is TGTGCCAGCTCACCCGGGCCGGCAGATACGCAGTATTTT.

The V and J genes are TRBV4-1 and TRBJ2-1; TRBD1 or TRBD2 may be the D gene (6 bases each). Trimming removed 0 bases at V and 0 bases at J, with 15 bases between. This CDR3 contains 18 residues. The germline gives CDR1 MGHRA, CDR2 YSYEKL. The DNA for the CDR3 is TGCGCCAGCAGCCAAGAGGTTGGAGGGGGGATCTCCTACAATGAGCAGTTCTTC. Translating it yields CASSQEVGGGISYNEQFF.

The CDR3 DNA reads TGTGCCAGCAGCTTGGCGGGCCCAGGGTTTAAAAACATTCAGTACTTC. Its protein product is CASSLAGPGFKNIQYF. The chain uses TRBV7-3 and TRBJ2-4, with D tentatively TRBD1 or TRBD2 (5 bases each). This CDR3 is 16 amino acids long. Germline assignment: CDR1 SGHTA and CDR2 FQGTGA. Trimming shortened V by 3 bases and J by 4 bases, and 16 bases separated the two germline ends.

The chain combines TRBV7-2 with TRBJ1-3, with unresolved D. The CDR3 consists of 14 residues. V was clipped by 5 bases and J by 4 bases, with 12 bases between them. Germline loops: CDR1 SGHTA, CDR2 FQGNSA. CDR3 loop: CASSSRRSGNTIYF. In DNA, the CDR3 is TGTGCCAGCAGCAGCCGACGATCGGGAAACACCATATATTTT.

V is TRBV5-1 and J is TRBJ2-7; D tentatively reads TRBD1 or TRBD2 (6 bases each). CDR3 size: 15 residues. The V gene's germline CDR1 is SGHRS and CDR2 YFSETQ. Trimming stripped 0 bases from V and 3 bases from J, with 13 bases between. The CDR3 sequence is CASSLGGAPGYEQYF. CDR3 sequence (DNA): TGCGCCAGCAGCTTGGGGGGGGCGCCGGGCTACGAGCAGTACTTC.

The gene calls are TRBV7-8 and TRBJ2-5, with 7 bases that match TRBD2. Germline V lookup: CDR1 SGHVS, CDR2 FQNEAQ. The CDR3 consists of 15 residues. Losses at the gene ends were 5 bases for V and 5 bases for J; bases not matched to a gene: 11. CDR3 coding DNA: TGTGCCAGCAGCCCACCGACTAGCTCGGCCGAGACCCAGTACTTC. Translating gives CASSPPTSSAETQYF.

The chain employs TRBV11-1 and TRBJ2-1; no clear D gene. The V end was cut by 2 bases, the J end by 6 bases, with 5 bases between. Per the germline V gene, CDR1 is SGHAT and CDR2 is FQDESV (reference sequence). This CDR3 is 12 amino acids long. CDR3 sequence: CASSLSGNEQFF. The CDR3, as DNA: TGTGCCAGCAGCTTATCGGGCAATGAGCAGTTCTTC.

This sequence joins TRBV18 and TRBJ1-1; unclear D gene. CDR3 length: 12 residues. Germline CDR1 reads KGHSH; CDR2 reads LQKENI. The ends were cut back, 4 bases at V and 1 base at J, with 4 bases in the middle. The CDR3 is CASSRENTEAFF. The CDR3 DNA reads TGTGCCAGCTCACGGGAGAACACTGAAGCTTTCTTT.

The table lists this clone with a count of one. The chain couples TRBV28 to TRBJ1-1, with D maybe TRBD1 (5 bases). There are 11 residues in the CDR3. Germline assignment: CDR1 MDHEN and CDR2 SYDVKM. Trimming pared 2 bases from V and 8 bases from J, leaving 6 bases between. CDR3: CASSLNREAFF. The CDR3 bases are TGTGCCAGCAGTTTAAACAGGGAAGCTTTCTTT.

The CDR3: CASQMGQGRASPGANVLTF. The CDR3 coding sequence is TGTGCCAGCCAAATGGGACAGGGCCGGGCTTCCCCTGGGGCCAACGTCCTGACTTTC. This chain uses TRBV21-1 with TRBJ2-6; TRBD1 is the table's D call, not checked against the DNA. TRBV21-1 has pseudogene status. CDR3 length equals 19 residues.

This chain connects TRBV19 to TRBJ2-7; 10 positions match TRBD2. V trimming: 6 bases; J trimming: 6 bases; junction bases outside the gene matches: 5. Germline assignment: CDR1 LNHDA and CDR2 SQIVND (reference sequence). The CDR3 is 13 residues long. The CDR3 nucleotides read TGTGCCAGTAGCAGCGGGAGGGCTTTCGAGCAGTACTTC. As protein: CASSSGRAFEQYF. Full variable domain (remainder filled in from reference TRBV19 and TRBJ2-7): DGGITQSPKYLFRKEGQNVTLSCEQNLNHDAMYWYRQDPGQGLRLIYYSQIVNDFQKGDIAEGYSVSREKKESFPLTVTSAQKNPTAFYLCASSSGRAFEQYFGPGTRLTVT.

This clone was counted once. The chain has TRBV29-1 and TRBJ1-2; no firm D call. CDR1 is SQVTM and CDR2 is ANQGSEA in the germline V gene. Deletions cut 1 base from V and 0 bases from J, with 3 bases between. This CDR3 is built from 12 residues. The CDR3 DNA sequence: TGCAGCGTTGAAGCCCCTAACTATGGCTACACCTTC. Amino acids: CSVEAPNYGYTF.

The V gene is TRBV6-5, the J gene TRBJ1-4; no firm D call. The CDR3 runs 13 residues. V lost 6 bases and J lost 3, with 8 bases in between. Germline values: CDR1 MNHEY, CDR2 SVGAGI. CDR3 protein: CASSRRPNEKLFF. The CDR3, as DNA: TGTGCCAGCAGCAGGAGGCCTAATGAAAAACTGTTTTTT.

The CDR3 loop is CASSLGVSGANVLTF. The CDR3 DNA reads as TGTGCCAGCAGTCTCGGGGTATCTGGGGCCAACGTCCTGACTTTC. The chain joins TRBV6-1 to TRBJ2-6; possible D gene TRBD2, 5 bases. V lost 5 bases, J lost 1 base, and 9 bases lay in between. Germline values: CDR1 MNHNS, CDR2 SASEGT. This CDR3 has 15 amino acids.

As concerns this clone: A clone one base away is much larger, so this may be a read error. The chain recombines TRBV7-3 with TRBJ2-2; a possible D gene is TRBD2 (5 bases). Germline values: CDR1 SGHTA, CDR2 FQGTGA. This CDR3 is 15 amino acids long. V was clipped by 5 bases and J by 7 bases, with 17 bases between them. This CDR3 reads CASSPRPGGGGELFF. The CDR3 coding sequence is TGTGCCAGCAGCCCCCGACCCGGAGGCGGCGGGGAGCTGTTTTTT.

This clone was detected only a few times. This sequence joins TRBV6-5 and TRBJ2-7; D is unclear. Germline lookup yields CDR1 MNHEY and CDR2 SVGAGI. V dropped 6 bases and J dropped 5 bases, with 20 bases sitting between them. CDR3 length: 15 residues. As DNA, the CDR3 is TGTGCCAGCAGGTCTACAGAGATGGATTTCCACGAGCAGTACTTC. Protein product: CASRSTEMDFHEQYF.

As to this clone: With a much larger clone just one base away, this may be a read error. Other nucleotide sequences from this sample produce the same CDR3. The V call is TRBV6-6, the J call TRBJ1-1, with a possible D match to TRBD1 (5 bases). V lost 0 bases, J lost 0 bases, and 5 bases lay in between. CDR1 and CDR2 from the germline V gene are MNHNY and SVGAGI (reference sequence). The CDR3 sequence is 14 residues long. Here the CDR3 reads CASSYSTVNTEAFF. DNA for the CDR3: TGTGCCAGCAGTTACTCGACAGTGAACACTGAAGCTTTCTTT.

The chain carries TRBV28 and TRBJ1-2, with TRBD1 matching 9 bases. CDR1 is MDHEN, CDR2 SYDVKM, per germline. The CDR3 is made up of 16 amino acids. The V segment lost 6 bases and the J segment 1 base; nucleotides outside the gene matches: 9. CDR3 nucleotides: TGTGCCAGCAGCTCCGGACAGGGGATTATTAACTATGGCTACACCTTC. Translating it yields CASSSGQGIINYGYTF.

The rearrangement joins TRBV28 to TRBJ2-7, with TRBD2 as a possible D gene (6 bases). The CDR3 has 13 residues. V dropped 3 bases and J dropped 0 bases, with 6 bases sitting between them. CDR1 MDHEN and CDR2 SYDVKM come from the germline V gene. This CDR3 reads CASSFSGSYEQYF. The CDR3, as DNA: TGTGCCAGCAGTTTTAGCGGCTCCTACGAGCAGTACTTC.

The chain carries TRBV5-3 and TRBJ1-2; no clear D. TRBV5-3 is classed as an ORF, of uncertain function. The CDR3 covers 13 residues. The V end lost 2 bases, the J end lost 4 bases, and 9 bases lay between the germline ends. The CDR3 sequence is CARSFVYRYGYTF. The CDR3 coding sequence is TGTGCCAGAAGCTTCGTTTACCGCTATGGCTACACCTTC.

This CDR3 is CASSLRGLAGASDYNEQFF. CDR3 nucleotide sequence: TGTGCCAGCAGTTTACGGGGACTAGCGGGAGCTTCGGACTACAATGAGCAGTTCTTC. The V and J genes are TRBV27 and TRBJ2-1; TRBD2 aligns across 14 bases. The CDR3 loop spans 19 amino acids. V was clipped by 2 bases and J by 3 bases; unmatched bases: 9. CDR1 and CDR2 (germline): MNHEY, SMNVEV (reference sequence).

The rearrangement uses TRBV5-1 and TRBJ2-2; 8 bases match TRBD2. CDR1 and CDR2 (germline): SGHRS, YFSETQ. After removal of 3 bases from V and 4 bases from J, the junction contained 8 bases not matched to a gene. This CDR3 region has 16 residues. The CDR3 coding sequence is TGCGCCAGCAGCTATATAGCGGGATTAGTCACCGGGGAGCTGTTTTTT. It encodes CASSYIAGLVTGELFF.

Remarks on this clone: Other nucleotide sequences from this sample produce the same CDR3. V is TRBV2 and J is TRBJ2-1; TRBD2 agrees at 9 bases. The CDR3 consists of 14 residues. V gave up 4 bases and J gave up 4 bases; unmatched junction bases: 2. CDR1 is SNHLY and CDR2 is FYNNEI in the germline V gene. The CDR3 nucleotides read TGTGCCAGCAGTGGACTAGCGGCATACAATGAGCAGTTCTTC. Translating gives CASSGLAAYNEQFF.

Concerning this clone: The sample holds other DNA sequences that translate to the same CDR3. This chain joins TRBV5-1 and TRBJ1-1, with a weak D call TRBD1 (6 bases). Germline-derived CDR1 and CDR2 are SGHRS and YFSETQ. V lost 0 bases to trimming and J lost 5 bases, with 11 bases between them. The CDR3 loop spans 14 amino acids. The CDR3 sequence: CASSLVGGRTEAFF. CDR3 bases: TGCGCCAGCAGCTTGGTTGGGGGGCGGACTGAAGCTTTCTTT.

This chain uses TRBV2 with TRBJ2-7, with 9 bases matching TRBD1. Germline V gene lookup returns CDR1 SNHLY and CDR2 FYNNEI. V gave up 6 bases and J gave up 6 bases; unmatched junction bases: 9. The length of the CDR3 is 14 residues. The chain's CDR3 is CASRLDRGVREQYF. In DNA form, the CDR3 reads TGTGCCAGCAGATTGGACAGGGGTGTTCGCGAGCAGTACTTC. Full variable domain (outside the CDR3, taken from reference TRBV2 and TRBJ2-7): EPEVTQTPSHQVTQMGQEVILRCVPISNHLYFYWYRQILGQKVEFLVSFYNNEISEKSEIFDDQFSVERPDGSNFTLKIRSTKLEDSAMYFCASRLDRGVREQYFGPGTRLTVT.

V usage is TRBV19 and J usage is TRBJ2-5; D is perhaps TRBD2 (6 bases). Germline assignment: CDR1 LNHDA and CDR2 SQIVND (reference sequence). Deletions cut 7 bases from V and 9 bases from J, with 21 bases between. CDR3 length: 14 amino acids. CDR3 sequence (DNA): TGTGCCAGTAACCCCCGGAGGGGTATCGGGGCCCAGTACTTC. Translated, it gives CASNPRRGIGAQYF.